The 30 T cell receptor beta chains in this list originate from one sample, sequenced in a study of blood T cell repertoires in COVID-19. The data were produced by immunoSEQ multiplex PCR, yet TCRdb's version contains in-frame clones alone and is incomplete. The table has 90,000 to 100,000 clones, around nine tenths seen once. The sequenced material came from peripheral blood. These TCRs come from a man aged 50-59 years with acute or convalescent COVID-19.

This chain links TRBV19 with TRBJ1-2; 7 bases map to TRBD1. Trimming at V came to 3 bases and at J to 4 bases, leaving 8 bases not matched to a gene. The CDR3 extends over 15 amino acids. Germline V gene sequence: CDR1 LNHDA, CDR2 SQIVND (reference sequence). The CDR3 DNA reads TGTGCCAGTAGTATTTCAGGGGGATATACCTATGGCTACACCTTC. Its translation: CASSISGGYTYGYTF. The variable domain in full, with the rest retrieved from reference TRBV19 and TRBJ1-2, is DGGITQSPKYLFRKEGQNVTLSCEQNLNHDAMYWYRQDPGQGLRLIYYSQIVNDFQKGDIAEGYSVSREKKESFPLTVTSAQKNPTAFYLCASSISGGYTYGYTFGSGTRLTVV.

The chain's CDR3 is CASSAAGYGYTF. The CDR3 DNA follows: TGTGCCAGCAGCGCTGCAGGGTATGGCTACACCTTC. The chain joins TRBV4-2 to TRBJ1-2; D is possibly TRBD1 (5 bases). The germline V gene has CDR1 LGHNA and CDR2 YNFKEQ. CDR3 length equals 12 residues. V lost 5 bases and J lost 5, with 9 bases in between.

The sample holds a few counts of this clone. The rearrangement uses TRBV9 and TRBJ2-7; 11 nucleotides match TRBD2. The CDR3 totals 15 residues. Germline CDR1 SGDLS, CDR2 YYNGEE. Trimming took 4 bases from V and 2 from J; bases not matched to a gene: 5. The CDR3 loop is CASSPRLAGTYEQYF. The CDR3 region has the DNA TGTGCCAGCAGCCCCCGACTAGCGGGGACCTACGAGCAGTACTTC.

The chain combines TRBV21-1 with TRBJ1-2; the table's D call TRBD1 went unverified against the DNA. TRBV21-1 is shown as a pseudogene. The length of the CDR3 is 14 residues. CDR3 region: CASRQENEIYGYTF. The CDR3, as DNA: TGTGCCAGCAGACAGGAGAATGAGATCTATGGCTACACCTTC.

The chain is built from TRBV7-9 and TRBJ1-1; D is undetermined. The germline CDR1 and CDR2 sequences are SEHNR and FQNEAQ (reference sequence). V was cut by 6 bases and J by 3 bases, with 11 bases left in between. The CDR3 totals 13 residues. CDR3 amino acids: CASRSPTDTEAFF. The CDR3 DNA is TGTGCCAGCAGAAGTCCAACTGACACTGAAGCTTTCTTT.

The V call is TRBV12-3 or TRBV12-4, the J call TRBJ1-6; D gene uncertain. This CDR3 spans 13 amino acids. V gave up 2 bases and J gave up 9 bases, with 8 bases separating them. The CDR3 protein is CASSLRSGSPLHF. The DNA of the CDR3 is TGTGCCAGCAGTTTACGGTCAGGTTCACCCCTCCACTTT.

J is TRBJ2-5 and V is TRBV5-1; no definite D call. Trimming cost V 0 bases and J 11 bases, with 14 bases left between them. The CDR3 loop spans 13 amino acids. Germline V lookup: CDR1 SGHRS, CDR2 YFSETQ. CDR3 region: CASSLGRNYPQYF. The CDR3 DNA follows: TGCGCCAGCAGCTTGGGGCGGAACTATCCTCAGTACTTC. Looking up the rest from reference TRBV5-1 and TRBJ2-5 gives the full variable domain: KAGVTQTPRYLIKTRGQQVTLSCSPISGHRSVSWYQQTPGQGLQFLFEYFSETQRNKGNFPGRFSGRQFSNSRSEMNVSTLELGDSALYLCASSLGRNYPQYFGPGTRLLVL.

This chain joins TRBV18 and TRBJ2-7; D uncertain. This CDR3 contains 13 residues. The germline CDR1 and CDR2 sequences are KGHSH and LQKENI. V gave up 3 bases and J gave up 3 bases, with 9 bases separating them. The DNA of the CDR3 is TGTGCCAGCTCACCGAACTCCGTCTACGAGCAGTACTTC. Its protein is CASSPNSVYEQYF.

V and J are TRBV5-1 and TRBJ2-2; 9 nucleotides match TRBD2. J gave up 3 bases and V 6 bases, and 3 bases lay outside the gene matches. The CDR3 extends over 14 amino acids. Germline V lookup: CDR1 SGHRS, CDR2 YFSETQ. DNA of the CDR3: TGCGCCAGCATTAGACTAGCGGACACCGGGGAGCTGTTTTTT. It specifies CASIRLADTGELFF.

The genes are TRBV11-3 and TRBJ1-1, with D perhaps matching TRBD1 (6 bases). V gave up 1 base and J gave up 5 bases, with 14 bases separating them. The CDR3 runs 15 residues. Per germline, CDR1 SGHNT and CDR2 YENEEA. The CDR3 DNA follows: TGTGCCAGCAGCTTAGGAGGCGGACAGCCTACTGAAGCTTTCTTT. Protein sequence: CASSLGGGQPTEAFF.

This rearrangement joins TRBV4-2 to TRBJ2-7, with 8 nucleotides matching TRBD1. V was pared by 3 bases and J by 4 bases, with 17 bases of the junction left unmatched. Germline V lookup: CDR1 LGHNA, CDR2 YNFKEQ. The CDR3 has 18 residues. CDR3 nucleotides: TGTGCCAGCAGCCATGGTGTGGCGACAGGGGACCTTCTTTACGAGCAGTACTTC. This codes for CASSHGVATGDLLYEQYF.

This clone has only a few counts. The rearrangement links TRBV5-1 to TRBJ2-7; 10 bases match TRBD1. The V gene's germline CDR1 is SGHRS and CDR2 YFSETQ. The J segment lost 2 bases and the V segment lost 2 bases, leaving 4 bases of the junction unmatched. The CDR3 loop spans 15 amino acids. The CDR3 nucleotides read TGCGCCAGCAGCTTAGGTGGACAGGGGGCCTACGAGCAGTACTTC. Protein product: CASSLGGQGAYEQYF.

This chain connects TRBV29-1 to TRBJ2-1, with 8 bases lining up with TRBD1. The germline CDR1 and CDR2 sequences are SQVTM and ANQGSEA. The CDR3 has 14 residues. J was trimmed by 4 bases and V by 3 bases; bases with no gene match: 5. The CDR3 sequence is CSVDQGAEYNEQFF. DNA of the CDR3: TGCAGCGTTGACCAGGGGGCGGAGTACAATGAGCAGTTCTTC.

V usage is TRBV6-5 and J usage is TRBJ1-2, with D possibly being TRBD1 (6 bases). The CDR3 is made up of 15 amino acids. Trimming shortened V by 0 bases and J by 2 bases, and 10 bases separated the two germline ends. The germline V gene encodes CDR1 MNHEY and CDR2 SVGAGI. Here the CDR3 reads CASSYSAGANYGYTF. DNA for the CDR3: TGTGCCAGCAGTTACTCTGCGGGGGCCAACTATGGCTACACCTTC.

The gene calls are TRBV6-4 and TRBJ2-2; 14 bases map to TRBD2. CDR1 is MRHNA, CDR2 SNTAGT, per germline. The CDR3 is 19 residues long. V lost 0 bases and J lost 4; bases outside the gene matches: 7. The chain's CDR3 is CASSDSQTSGRAGTGELFF. The DNA for the CDR3 is TGTGCCAGCAGTGACTCGCAGACTAGCGGGAGGGCCGGCACCGGGGAGCTGTTTTTT.

The rearrangement links TRBV15 to TRBJ1-5; D perhaps matches TRBD1 (5 bases). The length of the CDR3 is 13 residues. Trimming took off 7 bases at V and 2 bases at J, with 9 bases between the two ends. The germline V gene encodes CDR1 LNHNV and CDR2 YYDKDF (reference sequence). DNA for the CDR3: TGTGCCACCACCCTCAGGGGCAATCAGCCCCAGCATTTT. Protein: CATTLRGNQPQHF.

The chain recombines TRBV5-5 with TRBJ1-2; D gene unclear. CDR1 and CDR2 (germline): SGHKS, YYEKEE (reference sequence). The CDR3 has 15 amino acids. Trimming took 4 bases from V and 7 from J, leaving 20 bases between them. The CDR3 is CASSNNLIRSGGYTF. In nucleotides, the CDR3 is TGTGCCAGCAGCAACAATTTAATCCGATCTGGTGGCTACACCTTC. The full variable domain, with the rest looked up from reference TRBV5-5 and TRBJ1-2, is DAGVTQSPTHLIKTRGQQVTLRCSPISGHKSVSWYQQVLGQGPQFIFQYYEKEERGRGNFPDRFSARQFPNYSSELNVNALLLGDSALYLCASSNNLIRSGGYTFGSGTRLTVV.

A word on this clone: A junction boundary mismatches the germline segment, possibly from a read error. This rearrangement joins TRBV4-2 to TRBJ2-7, with 10 nucleotides matching TRBD1. The CDR3 spans 15 residues. CDR1 LGHNA and CDR2 YNFKEQ come from the germline V gene. CDR3 loop: CVSSQAGTGAREQYF. DNA for the CDR3: TGTGTCAGCAGCCAGGCCGGGACAGGGGCTCGGGAGCAGTACTTC.

The V gene is TRBV24-1, the J gene TRBJ2-2; D gene ambiguous. Germline-derived CDR1 and CDR2 are KGHDR and SFDVKD. Deletions cut 9 bases from V and 4 bases from J, with 20 bases between. The CDR3 totals 16 residues. The DNA for the CDR3 is TGTGCCACCGCAAGCTATATGGCGGAACTCACCGGGGAGCTGTTTTTT. It specifies CATASYMAELTGELFF.

This chain uses TRBV27 with TRBJ2-2, with 7 bases fitting TRBD1. This CDR3 is 16 amino acids long. Unmatched junction bases numbered 3, after V lost 2 bases and J lost 0 bases. Germline lookup yields CDR1 MNHEY and CDR2 SMNVEV (reference sequence). The CDR3 nucleotides are TGTGCCAGCAGTTTACGACAGGGTTCGAACACCGGGGAGCTGTTTTTT. It yields the protein CASSLRQGSNTGELFF.

The V and J genes are TRBV3-1 (or the pseudogene TRBV3-2) and TRBJ2-3; 9 bases match TRBD2. CDR3 size: 16 residues. Germline assignment: CDR1 LGHDT and CDR2 YNNKEL (reference sequence). The ends lost 5 bases at V and 0 bases at J; junction bases unmatched: 6. The CDR3 DNA reads as TGTGCCAGCAGCGCTATAGCGGGAGCTAGCACAGATACGCAGTATTTT. Translated, it gives CASSAIAGASTDTQYF.

This chain uses TRBV19 with TRBJ1-3; no definite D call. Between the trimmed V and J ends, which lost 6 bases and 7 bases, there was a span of 7 bases. The CDR3 loop spans 11 amino acids. Per the germline V gene, CDR1 is LNHDA and CDR2 is SQIVND (reference sequence). This CDR3 reads CASRVSNTIYF. CDR3 sequence (DNA): TGTGCCAGTAGGGTTAGCAACACCATATATTTT.

The J gene is TRBJ1-1, the V gene TRBV28, with D possibly matching TRBD1 (5 bases). CDR1 MDHEN and CDR2 SYDVKM come from the germline V gene. This CDR3 region has 13 residues. The V end lost 10 bases, the J end lost 3 bases, and 15 bases lay between the germline ends. The CDR3 nucleotides read TGTGCCACTCACGGAGGGGCGTACACTGAAGCTTTCTTT. Translating it yields CATHGGAYTEAFF.

The V call is TRBV25-1, the J call TRBJ1-2, with 9 bases aligning to TRBD1. The junction had 5 bases not matched to a gene; V was cut back by 10 bases and J by 2 bases. Germline V lookup: CDR1 MGHDK, CDR2 SYGVNS. The CDR3 is 13 residues long. Here the CDR3 DNA reads TGTGCCATCACAGGGGGCCAGAACTATGGCTACACCTTC. This sequence encodes CAITGGQNYGYTF.

This clone has a single count. V is TRBV19 and J is TRBJ1-1; TRBD1 matches 9 bases. V lost 4 bases to trimming and J lost 4 bases; unmatched junction nucleotides: 4. Germline CDR1 reads LNHDA; CDR2 reads SQIVND (reference sequence). The CDR3 loop spans 14 amino acids. CDR3 residues: CASSRQGESTEAFF. In nucleotides, the CDR3 is TGTGCCAGTAGTAGACAGGGGGAGAGCACTGAAGCTTTCTTT.

CDR3: CASSSGSGFSTDTQYF. CDR3 coding DNA: TGCGCCAGCAGCTCGGGCAGCGGATTTAGCACAGATACGCAGTATTTT. The chain joins TRBV5-1 to TRBJ2-3, with D maybe TRBD2 (5 bases). The ends were cut back, 3 bases at V and 0 bases at J, with 14 bases in the middle. The germline gives CDR1 SGHRS, CDR2 YFSETQ. This CDR3 is 16 amino acids long.

The chain combines TRBV11-2 with TRBJ1-1, with D possibly being TRBD1 (6 bases). This CDR3 has 14 amino acids. V was cut by 4 bases and J by 2 bases, with 11 bases left in between. Per the germline V gene, CDR1 is SGHAT and CDR2 is FQNNGV. CDR3 sequence: CASSSSRGNTEAFF. The CDR3 DNA reads as TGTGCCAGCAGCTCCAGCAGGGGAAACACTGAAGCTTTCTTT. Together with reference TRBV11-2 and TRBJ1-1, the CDR3 gives the full variable domain: EAGVAQSPRYKIIEKRQSVAFWCNPISGHATLYWYQQILGQGPKLLIQFQNNGVVDDSQLPKDRFSAERLKGVDSTLKIQPAKLEDSAVYLCASSSSRGNTEAFFGQGTRLTVV.

The chain is built from TRBV3-1 (or the pseudogene TRBV3-2) and TRBJ2-5, with D unclear. V shed 3 bases and J shed 5 bases, with 7 bases lying between them. CDR3 length equals 12 residues. CDR1 is LGHDT and CDR2 is YNNKEL in the germline V gene (reference sequence). This CDR3 reads CASSQQKETQYF. DNA of the CDR3: TGTGCCAGCAGCCAGCAGAAGGAGACCCAGTACTTC.

The chain recombines TRBV5-4 with TRBJ2-6; no reliable D call. V was trimmed by 0 bases and J by 0 bases, leaving 4 bases between them. The CDR3 is made up of 15 amino acids. CDR1 SGHNT and CDR2 YYREEE come from the germline V gene (reference sequence). The CDR3, as DNA: TGTGCCAGCAGCTTGGAACTCTCTGGGGCCAACGTCCTGACTTTC. Protein sequence: CASSLELSGANVLTF.

This chain joins TRBV7-8 and TRBJ2-1; TRBD2 matches 11 bases. V dropped 1 base and J dropped 7; count of bases not matched to a gene: 15. CDR1 and CDR2 from the germline V gene are SGHVS and FQNEAQ. The CDR3 sequence is 19 residues long. The CDR3 coding sequence is TGTGCCAGCAGCTTAGGTCGGGCTAGCGGGAGGTATTTTGAGAATGAGCAGTTCTTC. Amino acids: CASSLGRASGRYFENEQFF.